One sample yielded the 6 T cell receptor beta chains listed below, sequenced in a study of blood T cell repertoires in COVID-19. Libraries were prepared by immunoSEQ multiplex PCR; TCRdb keeps only in-frame clonotypes and omits some of them. The data hold some 67,000 clones, with around 87% observed a single time. Sequenced material: peripheral blood. The receptors originated from a man aged 45-60 years with active COVID-19.

The V and J genes are TRBV9 and TRBJ1-5; a weak D match, TRBD1 (5 bases). CDR3 length equals 14 residues. The germline V and J ends were trimmed by 1 base and 7 bases, with 12 bases remaining between them. CDR1 is SGDLS and CDR2 is YYNGEE in the germline V gene. DNA for the CDR3: TGTGCCAGCAGCGTATCAGGGATAGGGCAGCCCCAGCATTTT. It encodes CASSVSGIGQPQHF.

J is TRBJ1-2 and V is TRBV25-1; a possible D gene is TRBD1 (5 bases). Per the germline V gene, CDR1 is MGHDK and CDR2 is SYGVNS. The CDR3 is 13 residues long. The ends were cut back, 1 base at V and 7 bases at J, with 10 bases in the middle. CDR3 amino acids: CASSELAGSGYTF. CDR3 coding DNA: TGTGCCAGCAGTGAATTGGCAGGGTCTGGCTACACCTTC.

This clone was picked up a small number of times. V usage is TRBV5-4 and J usage is TRBJ2-7; 8 bases are shared with TRBD1. Germline CDR1 reads SGHNT; CDR2 reads YYREEE (reference sequence). The V and J ends lost 3 bases and 6 bases, in that order; junction bases with no gene match: 8. CDR3 length: 14 residues. The CDR3 spells CASSSGQGRGEQYF. The CDR3 coding sequence is TGTGCCAGCAGCTCCGGACAGGGACGGGGCGAGCAGTACTTC.

The J gene is TRBJ2-2, the V gene TRBV4-3, with D unresolved. This CDR3 has 14 residues. Germline V CDR1 and CDR2: LGHNA, YSLEER. V lost 3 bases and J lost 0, with 5 bases in between. CDR3: CASSHDTNTGELFF. CDR3 coding DNA: TGCGCCAGCAGCCACGACACGAACACCGGGGAGCTGTTTTTT.

The rearrangement uses TRBV4-2 and TRBJ2-5; no clear D. Germline CDR1 is LGHNA and CDR2 is YNFKEQ. The CDR3 spans 14 residues. V was trimmed by 0 bases and J by 2 bases, leaving 7 bases between them. The CDR3 sequence: CASSQDRGQETQYF. CDR3 sequence (DNA): TGTGCCAGCAGCCAAGATCGAGGACAAGAGACCCAGTACTTC.

The J gene is TRBJ1-1, the V gene TRBV5-5; D uncertain. Germline V CDR1 and CDR2: SGHKS, YYEKEE (reference sequence). This CDR3 is built from 14 residues. Trimming stripped 0 bases from V and 4 bases from J, with 10 bases between. CDR3 bases: TGTGCCAGCAGCTTGGTTTCAGAAATCACTGAAGCTTTCTTT. It codes for CASSLVSEITEAFF.